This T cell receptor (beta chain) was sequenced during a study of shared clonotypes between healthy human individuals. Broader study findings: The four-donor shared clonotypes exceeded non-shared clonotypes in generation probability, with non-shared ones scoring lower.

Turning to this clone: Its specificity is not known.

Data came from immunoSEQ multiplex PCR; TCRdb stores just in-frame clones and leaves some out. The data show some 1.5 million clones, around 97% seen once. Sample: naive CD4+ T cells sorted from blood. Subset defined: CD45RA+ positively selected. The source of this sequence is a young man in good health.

The CDR3 nucleotides are TGTGCCAGCAGCTTAAGATCTCCAACCAACTATGGCTACACCTTC. Its protein product is CASSLRSPTNYGYTF. The J gene is TRBJ1-2, the V gene TRBV7-9, with D uncertain. The CDR3 runs 15 residues. Trimming took 2 bases from V and 2 from J, leaving 12 bases between them. The germline V gene has CDR1 SEHNR and CDR2 FQNEAQ (reference sequence).